A selection of T cell receptor beta chains follows, all from one sample in a study of T cells in Graves' hyperthyroidism and ophthalmopathy. In TCRdb, the multiplex PCR reads were re-called with MiXCR into one record per CDR3 protein. The sample records about 840,000 distinct CDR3 sequences, 35% to 40% being singletons. Source material: blood. Receptors originate from a young man with Graves' hyperthyroidism. Both conserved end residues are part of each CDR3. Each record gives: clone size, D gene, J gene, V gene, CDR3 protein, CDR3 DNA. D genes are given only for firm matches. Part of the rows lack a size; the others show once, few, many or a class for expanded clones.

>few|NA|TRBJ2-6|TRBV5-6
CASVAGQTGANVLTF
TGTGCCAGCGTTGCGGGACAGACTGGGGCCAACGTCCTGACTTTC
>many|NA|TRBJ1-5|TRBV7-2
CASSVSPSNQPQHF
TGTGCCAGCAGCGTATCACCGAGCAATCAGCCCCAGCATTTT
>few|NA|TRBJ2-7|TRBV20-1
CSARGVSSDEQYF
TGCAGTGCTAGAGGGGTTTCTTCAGACGAGCAGTACTTC
>few|NA|TRBJ2-1|TRBV6-6
CASSLSGNEQFF
TGTGCCAGCAGCTTGAGCGGTAATGAGCAGTTCTTC
>few|TRBD1|TRBJ2-2|TRBV7-2
CASSLVGGGTGELFF
TGTGCCAGCAGCTTAGTAGGGGGCGGCACCGGGGAGCTGTTTTTT
>NA|NA|TRBJ1-6|TRBV2
CARGGVNLDSPLHF
TGTGCTAGAGGAGGGGTTAATCTCGATTCACCCCTCCACTTT
>NA|NA|TRBJ1-1|TRBV12-3/TRBV12-4
CASSLSLMNTEAFF
TGTGCCAGCAGTTTGAGCCTCATGAACACTGAAGCTTTCTTT
>few|NA|TRBJ2-7|TRBV19
CASSKRDKAYEQYF
TGTGCCAGTAGTAAACGGGACAAAGCCTACGAGCAGTACTTC
>NA|NA|TRBJ1-2|TRBV4-1
CASSQGGKIYGYTF
TGCGCCAGCAGCCAAGGGGGTAAGATCTATGGCTACACCTTC
>NA|NA|TRBJ2-7|TRBV4-1
CASRQGRGLEQYF
TGCGCCAGCAGACAAGGAAGGGGTTTAGAGCAGTACTTC
>NA|TRBD2|TRBJ2-5|TRBV9
CASSNQTSGGVRTEETQYF
TGTGCCAGCAGCAACCAGACTAGCGGGGGGGTCCGGACTGAAGAGACCCAGTACTTC
>many|NA|TRBJ1-2|TRBV19
CASSATTVNYGYTF
TGTGCCAGTAGTGCTACGACAGTTAACTATGGCTACACCTTC
>NA|NA|TRBJ2-6|TRBV29-1
CSVRETGANVLTF
TGCAGCGTGAGGGAGACAGGGGCCAACGTCCTGACTTTC
>NA|NA|TRBJ1-4|TRBV20-1
CSAEGTSPNEKLFF
TGCAGTGCTGAGGGGACTTCGCCTAATGAAAAACTGTTTTTT
>few|NA|TRBJ1-1|TRBV7-9
CASSPSGGLGNTEAFF
TGTGCCAGCAGCCCATCCGGGGGGCTTGGGAACACTGAAGCTTTCTTT
>NA|TRBD1|TRBJ1-2|TRBV10-3
CAISDLQGMRGYTF
TGTGCCATCAGTGATCTACAGGGGATGCGAGGCTACACCTTC
>many|NA|TRBJ1-2|TRBV7-2
CASSPGVLYGYTF
TGTGCCAGCAGCCCCGGGGTACTCTATGGCTACACCTTC